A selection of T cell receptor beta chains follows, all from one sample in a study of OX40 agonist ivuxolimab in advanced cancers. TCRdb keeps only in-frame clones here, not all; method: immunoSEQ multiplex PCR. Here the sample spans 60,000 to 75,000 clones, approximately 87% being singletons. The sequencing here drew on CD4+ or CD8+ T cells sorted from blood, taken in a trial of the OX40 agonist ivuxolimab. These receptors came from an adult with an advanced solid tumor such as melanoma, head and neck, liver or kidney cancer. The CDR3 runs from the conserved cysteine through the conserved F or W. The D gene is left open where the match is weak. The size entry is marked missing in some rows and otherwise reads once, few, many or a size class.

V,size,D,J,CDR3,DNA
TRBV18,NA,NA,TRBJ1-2,CASSPNTNYGYTF,TGTGCCAGCTCACCAAACACTAACTATGGCTACACCTTC
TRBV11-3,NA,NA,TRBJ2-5,CASRMQETQYF,TGTGCCAGCAGGATGCAAGAGACCCAGTACTTC
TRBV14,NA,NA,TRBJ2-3,CASSLQAWADTQYF,TGTGCCAGCAGCCTCCAAGCCTGGGCAGATACGCAGTATTTT
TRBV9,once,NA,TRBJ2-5,CASSVGTRIETQYF,TGTGCCAGCAGCGTAGGAACCAGGATTGAGACCCAGTACTTC
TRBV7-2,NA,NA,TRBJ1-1,CASSSTGLNTEAFF,TGTGCCAGCAGCTCGACAGGACTGAACACTGAAGCTTTCTTT
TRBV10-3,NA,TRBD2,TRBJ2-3,CASRPGLARDTQYF,TGTGCCTCGCGGCCGGGACTAGCGCGGGATACGCAGTATTTT
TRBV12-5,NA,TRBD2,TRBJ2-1,CASGLVPLAGGSYNEQFF,TGTGCTAGTGGTTTAGTCCCCCTAGCGGGAGGGTCCTACAATGAGCAGTTCTTC
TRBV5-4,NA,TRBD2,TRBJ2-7,CASSLGLAGEYYEQYF,TGTGCCAGCAGCTTGGGACTAGCGGGGGAGTACTACGAGCAGTACTTC
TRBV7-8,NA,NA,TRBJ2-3,CASSSGTRVADTQYF,TGTGCCAGCAGCTCCGGGACAAGGGTGGCAGATACGCAGTATTTT
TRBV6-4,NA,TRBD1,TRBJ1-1,CASKSSGQTNTEAFF,TGTGCCAGCAAATCGTCGGGACAGACGAACACTGAAGCTTTCTTT
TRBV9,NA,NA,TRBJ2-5,CASSVGGETQYF,TGTGCCAGCAGCGTAGGAGGGGAGACCCAGTACTTC
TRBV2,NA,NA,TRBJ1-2,CASRDDKYGYTF,TGTGCCAGCAGGGACGACAAGTATGGCTACACCTTC
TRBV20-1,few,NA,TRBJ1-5,CSASPDQPQHF,TGCAGTGCTAGTCCTGATCAGCCCCAGCATTTT
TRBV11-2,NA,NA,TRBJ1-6,CASRWTRNSPLHF,TGTGCCAGCAGGTGGACGCGTAATTCACCCCTCCACTTT
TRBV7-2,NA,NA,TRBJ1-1,CASSFKWSTEAFF,TGTGCCAGCAGCTTTAAGTGGAGCACTGAAGCTTTCTTT